These 26 T cell receptor beta chains share one sample of origin, sequenced in a study of CD8 T cells in Susac syndrome. RNA, at about 0.5 to 1 ug, was reverse transcribed with random hexamers. TCRdb re-called the immunoSEQ multiplex PCR reads through MiXCR, storing one row per CDR3 protein. This sample carries tens of thousands of distinct CDR3 sequences, 80% to 95% of them seen once, and the ten largest clones take 0.35% to 0.5%. Specimen: CD8+ T cells from PBMCs. The receptors here all came from a human donor with Susac syndrome.

The V call is TRBV27, the J call TRBJ1-2; D remains unclear. The CDR3 runs 14 residues. Trimming pared 6 bases from V and 2 bases from J, leaving 13 bases between. Germline V gene lookup returns CDR1 MNHEY and CDR2 SMNVEV (reference sequence). This CDR3 is CASSQNTLNYGYTF. CDR3 sequence (DNA): TGTGCCAGCAGCCAAAACACCTTGAACTATGGCTACACCTTC.

The chain couples TRBV2 to TRBJ1-1; perhaps TRBD1 as D (6 bases). This CDR3 is 16 amino acids long. V gave up 0 bases and J gave up 4 bases, with 15 bases separating them. Germline CDR1 reads SNHLY; CDR2 reads FYNNEI. CDR3 DNA: TGTGCCAGCAGTGAAGCGCTCAACAGGGCGGGCACTGAAGCTTTCTTT. It specifies CASSEALNRAGTEAFF. Variable domain in full (rest from reference TRBV2 and TRBJ1-1): EPEVTQTPSHQVTQMGQEVILRCVPISNHLYFYWYRQILGQKVEFLVSFYNNEISEKSEIFDDQFSVERPDGSNFTLKIRSTKLEDSAMYFCASSEALNRAGTEAFFGQGTRLTVV.

J is TRBJ1-2 and V is TRBV9; 8 bases are shared with TRBD1. The junction had 11 bases not matched to a gene; V was cut back by 3 bases and J by 4 bases. Germline V gives CDR1 SGDLS, CDR2 YYNGEE. The CDR3 has 16 residues. In DNA form, the CDR3 reads TGTGCCAGCAGCGCAGATAGCAGGGGGCGCGGCTATGGCTACACCTTC. Protein product: CASSADSRGRGYGYTF.

CDR3 bases: TGTGCCAGCAGCCTGGGGGGACCACCCCTCCACTTT. Protein: CASSLGGPPLHF. This chain joins TRBV7-9 and TRBJ1-6; TRBD1 is a possible D gene (5 bases). Trimming pared 5 bases from V and 11 bases from J, leaving 10 bases between. Germline V gene sequence: CDR1 SEHNR, CDR2 FQNEAQ (reference sequence). The CDR3 length is 12 residues.

V and J are TRBV6-2 or TRBV6-3 and TRBJ2-1, with 10 bases identical to TRBD2. CDR1 is MNHEY and CDR2 is SVGEGT in the germline V gene. This CDR3 is 18 amino acids long. V lost 10 bases and J lost 0; bases outside the gene matches: 15. The DNA for the CDR3 is TGTGCCACCCAAACGGGGCTAGCGGGAGAGGGCTCCTACAATGAGCAGTTCTTC. Translating it yields CATQTGLAGEGSYNEQFF.

This clonotype was found a few times. The V and J genes are TRBV28 and TRBJ1-1, with unresolved D. Per the germline V gene, CDR1 is MDHEN and CDR2 is SYDVKM. This CDR3 contains 13 residues. Trimming pared 2 bases from V and 1 base from J, leaving 5 bases between. The chain's CDR3 is CASSLPGNTEAFF. The CDR3 coding sequence is TGTGCCAGCAGTTTACCCGGGAACACTGAAGCTTTCTTT.

The V and J genes are TRBV27 and TRBJ2-7; 12 bases agree with TRBD2. With V trimmed by 6 bases and J by 3 bases, 18 bases remained unmatched. CDR1 and CDR2 (germline): MNHEY, SMNVEV (reference sequence). CDR3 length equals 19 residues. The CDR3 here is CASSPEPSGRASDYYEQYF. The CDR3 nucleotides are TGTGCCAGCAGCCCTGAACCTAGCGGGAGGGCCAGTGACTACTACGAGCAGTACTTC.

The chain is built from TRBV7-8 and TRBJ1-3; D gene ambiguous. The V gene's germline CDR1 is SGHVS and CDR2 FQNEAQ. The length of the CDR3 is 15 residues. Trimming cost V 5 bases and J 4 bases, with 15 bases left between them. The CDR3 DNA reads as TGTGCCAGCAGCGTTGACGGAACCGGGGGAAACACCATATATTTT. Its protein product is CASSVDGTGGNTIYF.

The chain carries TRBV12-3 or TRBV12-4 and TRBJ1-5; no clear D. The CDR3 covers 15 residues. V lost 2 bases and J lost 4, with 12 bases in between. CDR3 DNA: TGTGCCAGCAGTTTATCCGGGCCCGGGAATCAGCCCCAGCATTTT. Encoded protein: CASSLSGPGNQPQHF.

This chain joins TRBV6-2 or TRBV6-3 and TRBJ2-7; D unclear. Germline V gene sequence: CDR1 MNHEY, CDR2 SVGEGT. The CDR3 has 12 residues. V was cut by 6 bases and J by 1 base, with 7 bases left in between. The chain's CDR3 is CASRDGSYEQYF. Here the CDR3 DNA reads TGTGCCAGCAGGGATGGGTCCTACGAGCAGTACTTC.

The chain has TRBV5-1 and TRBJ2-7, with D possibly TRBD2 on 5 matching bases. The germline V gene has CDR1 SGHRS and CDR2 YFSETQ. This CDR3 region has 16 residues. With 0 bases removed from V and 2 bases from J, the gap between germline ends came to 15 bases. The chain's CDR3 is CASSLAGVRETYEQYF. For the CDR3, the DNA is TGCGCCAGCAGCTTGGCCGGGGTAAGGGAAACCTACGAGCAGTACTTC. Looking up the rest from reference TRBV5-1 and TRBJ2-7 gives the full variable domain: KAGVTQTPRYLIKTRGQQVTLSCSPISGHRSVSWYQQTPGQGLQFLFEYFSETQRNKGNFPGRFSGRQFSNSRSEMNVSTLELGDSALYLCASSLAGVRETYEQYFGPGTRLTVT.

CDR3 DNA: TGTGCCAGCAGCCCAGGGACTAGCGGGAGGAACCATGAGCAGTTCTTC. Encoded protein: CASSPGTSGRNHEQFF. The chain couples TRBV7-9 to TRBJ2-1; 15 bases are shared with TRBD2. Germline V gives CDR1 SEHNR, CDR2 FQNEAQ (reference sequence). The V and J ends lost 5 bases and 8 bases, in that order; junction bases with no gene match: 7. This CDR3 region has 16 residues.

This clonotype was recorded only once. The V and J genes are TRBV7-8 and TRBJ2-2; 7 bases align to TRBD2. V was clipped by 5 bases and J by 5 bases; unmatched bases: 11. The germline V gene has CDR1 SGHVS and CDR2 FQNEAQ. The CDR3 contains 16 residues. As DNA, the CDR3 is TGTGCCAGCAGCCGCTACGTGGGGGGGATTACCGGGGAGCTGTTTTTT. Residues: CASSRYVGGITGELFF.

CDR3 sequence reads: CASSLSGTGNEKLFF. The CDR3 bases are TGTGCCAGCAGTTTAAGCGGGACAGGGAACGAAAAACTGTTTTTT. The chain is built from TRBV28 and TRBJ1-4; 9 bases align to TRBD1. J was trimmed by 8 bases and V by 2 bases; bases with no gene match: 6. The germline V gene has CDR1 MDHEN and CDR2 SYDVKM. The length of the CDR3 is 15 residues.

The chain combines TRBV7-9 with TRBJ2-7; perhaps TRBD1 as D (7 bases). Trimming left V 3 bases short and J 3 bases short, with 15 bases between. The CDR3 has 15 residues. CDR1 and CDR2 (germline): SEHNR, FQNEAQ (reference sequence). CDR3 sequence reads: CASSFPGGSYYEQYF. Written as DNA, the CDR3 is TGTGCCAGCAGCTTCCCAGGGGGGTCTTACTACGAGCAGTACTTC.

The chain employs TRBV6-2 or TRBV6-3 and TRBJ2-1; 8 bases match TRBD2. V lost 4 bases and J lost 12; bases outside the gene matches: 20. This CDR3 is built from 17 residues. The germline V gene encodes CDR1 MNHEY and CDR2 SVGEGT. The CDR3 region has the DNA TGTGCCAGCAGTTCCAACCCCGCAGCGGGAGTTGGCTATGGGCAGTTCTTC. Protein product: CASSSNPAAGVGYGQFF.

The V call is TRBV2, the J call TRBJ2-7, with 8 bases lining up with TRBD1. Germline CDR1 and CDR2: SNHLY and FYNNEI. The CDR3 consists of 17 residues. V gave up 6 bases and J gave up 2 bases; unmatched junction bases: 15. The CDR3 region has the DNA TGTGCCAGCAGCGACGTTCTGGACAGGGTGAGGCCCTACGAGCAGTACTTC. Protein: CASSDVLDRVRPYEQYF.

In this sample, this clonotype turned up once. The chain is built from TRBV7-9 and TRBJ2-5; possibly TRBD1 for D (7 bases). Trimming took off 5 bases at V and 4 bases at J, with 17 bases between the two ends. The CDR3 is 15 amino acids. In germline, CDR1 is SEHNR, CDR2 FQNEAQ (reference sequence). CDR3 protein: CASSRGTDSRETQYF. The CDR3 DNA sequence: TGTGCCAGCAGCCGCGGGACAGACTCGCGAGAGACCCAGTACTTC. Complete variable domain (other parts from reference TRBV7-9 and TRBJ2-5): DTGVSQNPRHKITKRGQNVTFRCDPISEHNRLYWYRQTLGQGPEFLTYFQNEAQLEKSRLLSDRFSAERPKGSFSTLEIQRTEQGDSAMYLCASSRGTDSRETQYFGPGTRLLVL.

The chain has TRBV7-9 and TRBJ2-7; D gene ambiguous. The CDR3 is made up of 11 amino acids. The germline V and J ends were trimmed by 5 bases and 7 bases, with 9 bases remaining between them. Germline V lookup: CDR1 SEHNR, CDR2 FQNEAQ (reference sequence). CDR3 amino acids: CASSGKWEQYF. In DNA, the CDR3 is TGTGCCAGCAGCGGGAAGTGGGAGCAGTACTTC.

The V and J genes are TRBV27 and TRBJ2-7; D is perhaps TRBD2 (5 bases). The CDR3 consists of 18 residues. The germline V gene has CDR1 MNHEY and CDR2 SMNVEV (reference sequence). V was trimmed by 0 bases and J by 7 bases, leaving 25 bases between them. The CDR3 protein is CASSLSPPLTGGPGEQYF. Here the CDR3 DNA reads TGTGCCAGCAGTTTATCACCCCCCCTAACGGGCGGTCCGGGGGAGCAGTACTTC.

The CDR3 coding sequence is TGTGCCAGCAGCTTAACGGCCAAAAGGGGCACTGAAGCTTTCTTT. Protein: CASSLTAKRGTEAFF. The V and J genes are TRBV7-3 and TRBJ1-1; D is perhaps TRBD1 (5 bases). Trimming took 0 bases from V and 4 from J, leaving 12 bases between them. CDR1 and CDR2 (germline): SGHTA, FQGTGA. The CDR3 is 15 amino acids.

This chain joins TRBV25-1 and TRBJ2-5; tentatively, D is TRBD2 (7 bases). CDR1 MGHDK and CDR2 SYGVNS come from the germline V gene. V lost 6 bases, J lost 3 bases, and 17 bases lay in between. The CDR3 is 15 residues long. CDR3 nucleotides: TGTGCCAGCAGAGAGGTAGGGGGGGGAGAAGAGACCCAGTACTTC. It encodes CASREVGGGEETQYF.

The V call is TRBV6-6, the J call TRBJ1-6, with a tentative D call TRBD1 (6 bases). CDR3 length: 15 amino acids. V was trimmed by 6 bases and J by 10 bases, leaving 19 bases between them. Germline V gene lookup returns CDR1 MNHNY and CDR2 SVGAGI (reference sequence). CDR3 region: CASRTRDTAWSPLHF. As DNA, the CDR3 is TGTGCCAGCAGGACCCGGGACACCGCCTGGTCACCCCTCCACTTT.

The chain has TRBV9 and TRBJ2-1; tentatively, D is TRBD1 (7 bases). This CDR3 contains 15 residues. The V end lost 3 bases, the J end lost 4 bases, and 14 bases lay between the germline ends. CDR1 and CDR2 from the germline V gene are SGDLS and YYNGEE. CDR3 bases: TGTGCCAGCAGCGAGGAGGGGGCCCCTTACAATGAGCAGTTCTTC. Protein product: CASSEEGAPYNEQFF.

In nucleotides, the CDR3 is TGTGCCAGCAGCTTTTTGGTTCTAGCGAGGAGCTCCTACAATGAGCAGTTCTTC. It codes for CASSFLVLARSSYNEQFF. The chain has TRBV11-2 and TRBJ2-1, with D perhaps TRBD2 (6 bases). Germline V lookup: CDR1 SGHAT, CDR2 FQNNGV. The V end lost 3 bases, the J end lost 0 bases, and 18 bases lay between the germline ends. This CDR3 has 18 residues.

V usage is TRBV20-1 and J usage is TRBJ2-1, with 13 positions matching TRBD2. The junction had 17 bases not matched to a gene; V was cut back by 7 bases and J by 5 bases. The CDR3 is 18 residues long. Germline CDR1 DFQATT, CDR2 SNEGSKA (reference sequence). The CDR3 DNA reads TGCAGTGGGGAACGAATTCGACTAGCGGGAGGTATAAACAATGAGCAGTTCTTC. Its translation is CSGERIRLAGGINNEQFF.